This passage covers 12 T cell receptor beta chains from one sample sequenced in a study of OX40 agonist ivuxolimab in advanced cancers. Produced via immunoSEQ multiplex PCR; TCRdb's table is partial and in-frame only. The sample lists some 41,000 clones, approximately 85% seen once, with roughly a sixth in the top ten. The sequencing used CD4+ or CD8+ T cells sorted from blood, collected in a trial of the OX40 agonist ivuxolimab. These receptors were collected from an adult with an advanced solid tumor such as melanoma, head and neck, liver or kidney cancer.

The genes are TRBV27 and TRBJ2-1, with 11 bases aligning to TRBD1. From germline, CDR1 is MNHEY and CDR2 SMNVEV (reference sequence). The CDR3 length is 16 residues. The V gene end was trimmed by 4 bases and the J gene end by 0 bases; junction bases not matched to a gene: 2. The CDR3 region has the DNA TGTGCCAGCAGTTCGGGGACAGGGGGCTCCTACAATGAGCAGTTCTTC. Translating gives CASSSGTGGSYNEQFF.

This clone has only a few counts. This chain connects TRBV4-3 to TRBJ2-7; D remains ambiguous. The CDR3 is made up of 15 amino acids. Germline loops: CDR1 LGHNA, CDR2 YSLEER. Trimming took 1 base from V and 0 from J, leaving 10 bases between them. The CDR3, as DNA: TGCGCCAGCAGCCAAGGAGACGTTAGCTCCTACGAGCAGTACTTC. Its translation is CASSQGDVSSYEQYF.

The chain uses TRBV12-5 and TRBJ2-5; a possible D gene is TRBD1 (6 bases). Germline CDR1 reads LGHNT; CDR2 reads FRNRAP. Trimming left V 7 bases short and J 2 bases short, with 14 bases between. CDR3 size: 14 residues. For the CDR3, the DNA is TGTGCTAGTGTCCCGACAGGCTATCAAGAGACCCAGTACTTC. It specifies CASVPTGYQETQYF.

This chain's CDR3 is CASGIGLRSEQYF. The CDR3, as DNA: TGTGCCAGCGGGATTGGGCTTCGTTCCGAGCAGTACTTC. The chain uses TRBV6-1 and TRBJ2-7; D gene unclear. The CDR3 contains 13 residues. Germline CDR1 and CDR2: MNHNS and SASEGT. The V end lost 8 bases, the J end lost 6 bases, and 17 bases lay between the germline ends.

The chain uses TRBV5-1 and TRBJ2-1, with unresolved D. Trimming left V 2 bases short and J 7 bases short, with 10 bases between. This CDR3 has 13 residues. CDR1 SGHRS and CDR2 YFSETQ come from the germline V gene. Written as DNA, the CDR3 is TGCGCCAGCAGCTTCGGGTGGGAAAATGAGCAGTTCTTC. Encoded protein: CASSFGWENEQFF.

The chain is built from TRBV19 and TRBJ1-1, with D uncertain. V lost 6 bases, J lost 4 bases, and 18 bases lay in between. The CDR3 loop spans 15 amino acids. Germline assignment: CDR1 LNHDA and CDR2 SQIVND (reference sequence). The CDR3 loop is CASSDRLYTSTEAFF. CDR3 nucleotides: TGTGCCAGTAGCGATCGTCTTTATACTAGCACTGAAGCTTTCTTT.

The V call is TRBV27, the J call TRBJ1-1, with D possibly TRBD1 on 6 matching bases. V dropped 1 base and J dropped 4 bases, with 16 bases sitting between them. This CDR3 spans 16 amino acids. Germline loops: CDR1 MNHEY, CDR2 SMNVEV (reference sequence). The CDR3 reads CASSLFGGQISTEAFF. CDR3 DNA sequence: TGTGCCAGCAGTTTATTCGGGGGGCAGATTAGCACTGAAGCTTTCTTT.

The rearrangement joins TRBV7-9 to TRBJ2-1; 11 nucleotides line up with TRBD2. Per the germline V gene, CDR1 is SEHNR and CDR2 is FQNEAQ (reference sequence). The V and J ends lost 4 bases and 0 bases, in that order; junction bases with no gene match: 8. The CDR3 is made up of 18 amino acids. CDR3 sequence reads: CASSSPTSGDSSYNEQFF. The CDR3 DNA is TGTGCCAGCAGCTCGCCGACTAGCGGGGACAGCTCCTACAATGAGCAGTTCTTC.

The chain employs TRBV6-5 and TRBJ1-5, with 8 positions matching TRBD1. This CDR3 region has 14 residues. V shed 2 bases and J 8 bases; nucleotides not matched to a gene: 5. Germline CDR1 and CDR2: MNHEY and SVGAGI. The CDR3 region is CASSYLQGAEPQHF. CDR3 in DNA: TGTGCCAGCAGTTACCTGCAGGGGGCTGAGCCCCAGCATTTT.

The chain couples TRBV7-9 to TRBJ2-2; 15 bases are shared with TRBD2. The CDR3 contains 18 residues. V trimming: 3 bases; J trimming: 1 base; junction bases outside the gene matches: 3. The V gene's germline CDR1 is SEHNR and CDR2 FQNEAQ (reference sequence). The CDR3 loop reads CASSFGLAGGLNTGELFF. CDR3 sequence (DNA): TGTGCCAGCAGCTTCGGACTAGCGGGAGGGTTGAACACCGGGGAGCTGTTTTTT.

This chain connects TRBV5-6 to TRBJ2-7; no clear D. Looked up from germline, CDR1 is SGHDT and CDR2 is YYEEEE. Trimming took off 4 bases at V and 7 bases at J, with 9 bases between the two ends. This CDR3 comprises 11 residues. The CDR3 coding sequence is TGTGCCAGCAGCCTTTCGGGTGAGCAGTACTTC. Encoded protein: CASSLSGEQYF.

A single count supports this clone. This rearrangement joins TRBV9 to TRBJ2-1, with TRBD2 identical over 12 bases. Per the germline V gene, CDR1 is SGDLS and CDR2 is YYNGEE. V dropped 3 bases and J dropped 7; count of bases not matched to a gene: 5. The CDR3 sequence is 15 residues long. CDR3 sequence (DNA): TGTGCCAGCAGCGCTAGCGGGGGGGCCAGAAATGAGCAGTTCTTC. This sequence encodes CASSASGGARNEQFF.